This TCR beta chain was recovered during a study of T cells in Graves' hyperthyroidism and ophthalmopathy. Whole-study findings and limits: The model made its ophthalmopathy prediction, and onset followed a median about 6 months later.

This clonotype was counted ten times or more. Antigen: not known. What was amplified from RNA transcripts were TCR beta CDR3 regions. Initially, a first-round RT-PCR of the TCR CDR3 employed the HTBI primer set. MiXCR, applied by TCRdb to the multiplex PCR reads, yields one record per CDR3 protein. Found here are 380,000 or so distinct CDR3 sequences, roughly 14% of them singletons; the top ten hold under 25%. Germline V gives CDR1 SGDLS, CDR2 YYNGEE. The J segment lost 4 bases and the V segment lost 3 bases, leaving 9 bases of the junction unmatched. The CDR3 contains 16 residues. Investigators excluded patients with uncontrolled infection, other autoimmune disease, pregnancy or lactation. PBMCs stemmed from around 9.3 ml fresh peripheral blood.

The sample taken for sequencing was blood. This TCR derives from a man between 25 and 39 years old with Graves' hyperthyroidism that later progressed to Graves' ophthalmopathy. The chain carries TRBV9 and TRBJ2-3; 9 bases line up with TRBD2. The CDR3 sequence: CASSAAAGGAADTQYF. The CDR3 region has the DNA TGTGCCAGCAGCGCGGCGGCGGGGGGGGCAGCAGATACGCAGTATTTT.